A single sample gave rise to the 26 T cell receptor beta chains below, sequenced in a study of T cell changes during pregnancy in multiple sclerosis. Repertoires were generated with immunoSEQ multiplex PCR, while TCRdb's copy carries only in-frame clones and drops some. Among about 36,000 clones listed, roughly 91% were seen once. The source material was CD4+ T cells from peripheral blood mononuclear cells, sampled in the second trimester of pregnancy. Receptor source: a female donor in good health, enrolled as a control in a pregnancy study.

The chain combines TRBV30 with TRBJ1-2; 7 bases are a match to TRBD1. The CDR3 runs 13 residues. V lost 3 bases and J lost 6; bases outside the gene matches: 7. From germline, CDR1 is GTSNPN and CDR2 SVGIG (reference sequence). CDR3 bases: TGTGCCTGGAGGGACCTGGACAGGAATGGCTACACCTTC. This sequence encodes CAWRDLDRNGYTF.

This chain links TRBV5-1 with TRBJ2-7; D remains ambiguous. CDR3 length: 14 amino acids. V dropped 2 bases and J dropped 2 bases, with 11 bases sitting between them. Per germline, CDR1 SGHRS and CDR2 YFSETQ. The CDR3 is CASSLGSAAYEQYF. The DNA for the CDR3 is TGCGCCAGCAGCTTAGGCTCTGCGGCCTACGAGCAGTACTTC.

As DNA, the CDR3 is TGTGCCAGCAGCCCGACAGGGGGGCTATCCTACGAGCAGTACTTC. Its translation: CASSPTGGLSYEQYF. The chain recombines TRBV5-6 with TRBJ2-7; 9 bases agree with TRBD1. The J segment lost 1 base and the V segment lost 4 bases, leaving 6 bases of the junction unmatched. CDR3 length equals 15 residues. In germline, CDR1 is SGHDT, CDR2 YYEEEE.

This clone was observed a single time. This CDR3 reads CASGGLGSEAFF. The CDR3 nucleotides read TGTGCCAGCGGGGGCCTTGGGAGTGAAGCTTTCTTT. The chain recombines TRBV27 with TRBJ1-1, with D possibly TRBD1 on 6 matching bases. CDR1 and CDR2 from the germline V gene are MNHEY and SMNVEV (reference sequence). This CDR3 has 12 residues. V was clipped by 8 bases and J by 7 bases, with 14 bases between them.

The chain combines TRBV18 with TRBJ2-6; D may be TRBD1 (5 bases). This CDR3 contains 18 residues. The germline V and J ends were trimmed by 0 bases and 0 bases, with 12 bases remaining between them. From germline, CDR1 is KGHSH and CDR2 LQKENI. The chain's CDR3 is CASSPPRTRGSGANVLTF. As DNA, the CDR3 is TGTGCCAGCTCACCACCGCGGACAAGGGGCTCTGGGGCCAACGTCCTGACTTTC.

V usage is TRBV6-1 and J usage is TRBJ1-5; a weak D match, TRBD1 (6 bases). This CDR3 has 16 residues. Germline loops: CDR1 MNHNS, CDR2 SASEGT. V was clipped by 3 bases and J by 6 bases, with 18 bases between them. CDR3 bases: TGTGCCAGCAGTGAGTTGTGGGGCAGGGGAAGTCAGCCCCAGCATTTT. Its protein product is CASSELWGRGSQPQHF.

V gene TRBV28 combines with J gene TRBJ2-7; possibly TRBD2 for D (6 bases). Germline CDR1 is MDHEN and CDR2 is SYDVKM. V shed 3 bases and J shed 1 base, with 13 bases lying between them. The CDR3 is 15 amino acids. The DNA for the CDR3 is TGTGCCAGCAGTTTTTACGGGACTCTTTCCTACGAGCAGTACTTC. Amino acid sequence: CASSFYGTLSYEQYF.

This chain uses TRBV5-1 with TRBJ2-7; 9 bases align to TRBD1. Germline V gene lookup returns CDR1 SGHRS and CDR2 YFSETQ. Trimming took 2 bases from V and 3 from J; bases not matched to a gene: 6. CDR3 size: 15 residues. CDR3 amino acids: CASSLYPGQGYEQYF. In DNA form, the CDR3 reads TGCGCCAGCAGCTTATATCCGGGACAGGGCTACGAGCAGTACTTC.

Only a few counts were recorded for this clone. This CDR3 is CAWSTGAKAFF. CDR3 nucleotides: TGTGCCTGGAGCACGGGAGCAAAAGCTTTCTTT. V usage is TRBV30 and J usage is TRBJ1-1; no clear D. The CDR3 spans 11 residues. The germline CDR1 and CDR2 sequences are GTSNPN and SVGIG (reference sequence). Deletions cut 3 bases from V and 9 bases from J, with 11 bases between. The variable domain in full, completed from reference TRBV30 and TRBJ1-1, reads SQTIHQWPATLVQPVGSPLSLECTVEGTSNPNLYWYRQAAGRGLQLLFYSVGIGQISSEVPQNLSASRPQDRQFILSSKKLLLSDSGFYLCAWSTGAKAFFGQGTRLTVV.

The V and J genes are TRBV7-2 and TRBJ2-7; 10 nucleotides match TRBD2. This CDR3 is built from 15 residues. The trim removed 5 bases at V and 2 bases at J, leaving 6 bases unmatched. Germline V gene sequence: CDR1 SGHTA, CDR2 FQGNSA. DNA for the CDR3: TGTGCCAGCAGCCCGAGCGGGGGGGCAGCCTACGAGCAGTACTTC. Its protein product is CASSPSGGAAYEQYF.

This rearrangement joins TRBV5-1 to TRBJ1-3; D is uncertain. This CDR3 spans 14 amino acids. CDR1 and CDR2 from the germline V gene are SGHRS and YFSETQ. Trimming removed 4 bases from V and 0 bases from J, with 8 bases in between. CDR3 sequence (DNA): TGCGCCAGCAGCGGCGGGAGCTCTGGAAACACCATATATTTT. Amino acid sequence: CASSGGSSGNTIYF.

Here the CDR3 reads CASSLVAGASYEQYF. CDR3 DNA: TGTGCCAGCAGCTTAGTTGCAGGGGCCTCCTACGAGCAGTACTTC. V usage is TRBV7-6 and J usage is TRBJ2-7, with D perhaps matching TRBD1 (6 bases). Trimming left V 1 base short and J 0 bases short, with 10 bases between. The CDR3 has 15 residues. Germline loops: CDR1 SGHVS, CDR2 FNYEAQ.

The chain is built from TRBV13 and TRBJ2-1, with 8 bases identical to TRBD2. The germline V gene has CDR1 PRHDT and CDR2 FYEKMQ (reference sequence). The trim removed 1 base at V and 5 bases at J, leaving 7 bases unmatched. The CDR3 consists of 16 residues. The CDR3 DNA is TGTGCCAGCAGCTTAGTTTGGCGGGGGGCCCACAATGAGCAGTTCTTC. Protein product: CASSLVWRGAHNEQFF.

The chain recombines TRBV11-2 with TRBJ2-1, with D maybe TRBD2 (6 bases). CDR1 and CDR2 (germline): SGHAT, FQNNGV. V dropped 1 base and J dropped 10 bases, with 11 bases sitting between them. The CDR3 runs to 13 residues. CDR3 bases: TGTGCCAGCAGCTTAGCGACTAGTTTAGAGCAGTTCTTC. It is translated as CASSLATSLEQFF.

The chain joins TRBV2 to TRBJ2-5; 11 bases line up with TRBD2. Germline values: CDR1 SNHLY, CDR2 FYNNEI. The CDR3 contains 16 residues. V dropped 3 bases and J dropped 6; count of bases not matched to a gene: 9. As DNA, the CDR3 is TGTGCCAGCAGTGAGGTGGCTAGCGGGGGGTGGCAGACCCAGTACTTC. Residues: CASSEVASGGWQTQYF. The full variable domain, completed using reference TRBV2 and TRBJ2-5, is EPEVTQTPSHQVTQMGQEVILRCVPISNHLYFYWYRQILGQKVEFLVSFYNNEISEKSEIFDDQFSVERPDGSNFTLKIRSTKLEDSAMYFCASSEVASGGWQTQYFGPGTRLLVL.

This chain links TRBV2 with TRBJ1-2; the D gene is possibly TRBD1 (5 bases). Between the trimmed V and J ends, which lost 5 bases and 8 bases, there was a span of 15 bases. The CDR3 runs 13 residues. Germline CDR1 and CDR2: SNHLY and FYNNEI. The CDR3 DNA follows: TGTGCCAGCAGTTATCAGGGAACCGAGGGCTACACCTTC. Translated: CASSYQGTEGYTF.

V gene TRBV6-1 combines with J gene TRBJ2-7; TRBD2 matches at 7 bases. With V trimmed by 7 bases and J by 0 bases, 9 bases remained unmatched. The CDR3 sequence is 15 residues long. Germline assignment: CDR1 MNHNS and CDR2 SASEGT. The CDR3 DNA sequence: TGTGCCAGCAAACGAAGCGGGGACTTCTCCTACGAGCAGTACTTC. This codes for CASKRSGDFSYEQYF.

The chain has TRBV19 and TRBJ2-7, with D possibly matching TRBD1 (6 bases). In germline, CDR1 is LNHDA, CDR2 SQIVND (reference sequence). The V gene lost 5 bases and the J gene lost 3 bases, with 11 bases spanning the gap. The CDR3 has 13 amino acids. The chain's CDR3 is CASSSQGNYEQYF. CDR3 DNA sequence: TGTGCCAGTAGTTCACAGGGCAACTACGAGCAGTACTTC.

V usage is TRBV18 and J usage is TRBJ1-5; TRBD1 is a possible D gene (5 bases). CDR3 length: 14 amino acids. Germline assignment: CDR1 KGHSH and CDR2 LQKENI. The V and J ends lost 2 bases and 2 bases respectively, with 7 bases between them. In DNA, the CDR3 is TGTGCCAGCTCACCAGGAGGGGGCAATCAGCCCCAGCATTTT. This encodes CASSPGGGNQPQHF. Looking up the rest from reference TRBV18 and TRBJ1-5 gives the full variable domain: NAGVMQNPRHLVRRRGQEARLRCSPMKGHSHVYWYRQLPEEGLKFMVYLQKENIIDESGMPKERFSAEFPKEGPSILRIQQVVRGDSAAYFCASSPGGGNQPQHFGDGTRLSIL.

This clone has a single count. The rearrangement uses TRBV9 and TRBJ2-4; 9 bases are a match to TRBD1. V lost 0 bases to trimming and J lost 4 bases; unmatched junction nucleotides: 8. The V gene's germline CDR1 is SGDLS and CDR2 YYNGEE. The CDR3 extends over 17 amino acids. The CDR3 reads CASSVDPGQGIKNIQYF. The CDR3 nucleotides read TGTGCCAGCAGCGTAGATCCGGGACAGGGTATTAAAAACATTCAGTACTTC.

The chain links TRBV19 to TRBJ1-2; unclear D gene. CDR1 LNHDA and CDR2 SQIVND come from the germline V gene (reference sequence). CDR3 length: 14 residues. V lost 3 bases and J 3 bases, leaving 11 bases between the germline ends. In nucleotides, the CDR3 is TGTGCCAGTAGTATGATCCGCGGATACTATGGCTACACCTTC. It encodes CASSMIRGYYGYTF.

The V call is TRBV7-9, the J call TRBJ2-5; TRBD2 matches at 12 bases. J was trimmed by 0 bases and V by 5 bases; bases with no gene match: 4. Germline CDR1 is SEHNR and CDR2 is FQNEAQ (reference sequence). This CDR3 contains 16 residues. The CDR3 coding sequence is TGTGCCAGCAGCAGCGGACTAGCGGGGTACCAAGAGACCCAGTACTTC. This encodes CASSSGLAGYQETQYF.

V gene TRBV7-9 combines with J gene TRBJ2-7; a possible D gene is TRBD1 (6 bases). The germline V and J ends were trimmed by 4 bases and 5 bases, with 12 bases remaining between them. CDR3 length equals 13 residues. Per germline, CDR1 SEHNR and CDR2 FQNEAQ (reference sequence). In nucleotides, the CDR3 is TGTGCCAGCAGCTACGGGACAACCAACGAGCAGTACTTC. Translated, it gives CASSYGTTNEQYF.

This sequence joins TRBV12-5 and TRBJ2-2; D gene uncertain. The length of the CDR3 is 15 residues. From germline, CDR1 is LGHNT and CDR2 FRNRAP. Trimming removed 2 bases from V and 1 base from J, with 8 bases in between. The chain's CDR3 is CASGLYPGNTGELFF. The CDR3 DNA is TGTGCTAGTGGTTTGTATCCAGGGAACACCGGGGAGCTGTTTTTT.

CDR3 nucleotides: TGTGCCAGCTGGACTAGCGCGACCCTCAATGAGCAGTTCTTC. Protein sequence: CASWTSATLNEQFF. V gene TRBV6-5 combines with J gene TRBJ2-1; 9 positions agree with TRBD2. The V segment lost 8 bases and the J segment 6 bases; nucleotides outside the gene matches: 8. Per the germline V gene, CDR1 is MNHEY and CDR2 is SVGAGI. This CDR3 spans 14 amino acids.

Here the CDR3 reads CASRARGKLASYNEQFF. CDR3 DNA: TGTGCCAGCAGAGCCAGAGGTAAACTAGCGAGCTACAATGAGCAGTTCTTC. The chain employs TRBV28 and TRBJ2-1; TRBD2 agrees at 7 bases. This CDR3 has 17 amino acids. From germline, CDR1 is MDHEN and CDR2 SYDVKM. V was pared by 6 bases and J by 3 bases, with 14 bases of the junction left unmatched.